The clone carrying this T cell receptor (beta chain) was counted only a few times. Its antigen is not known. The source of the sample is a study of T-cell reconstitution after alpha-beta-depleted transplantation in children. Study-wide findings and caveats: Some patients owed their high day-60 TCRbeta diversity to surviving recipient T cells and thymic progenitors.

The CDR3 covers 12 residues. Germline assignment: CDR1 SNHLY and CDR2 FYNNEI. Trimming cost V 5 bases and J 8 bases, with 12 bases left between them. Preparation of the TCRbeta library used unique molecular identifiers. TCRdb fed the PCR reads into MiXCR, producing one record per CDR3 protein. Among over 450,000 distinct CDR3 sequences listed, about 11% were seen once. Sample: PBMCs, taken before TCRalphabeta/CD19-depleted stem cell transplant. The receptor was isolated from a child aged 2-15 years with inherited bone marrow failure, due to receive a stem cell transplant. The chain links TRBV2 to TRBJ1-2; D might be TRBD1 (5 bases). In DNA, the CDR3 is TGTGCCAGCAGTACCACAGGAAAGGGCTACACCTTC. It translates to CASSTTGKGYTF.